The next 18 T cell receptor beta chains were all read from a single sample in a study of PD-1 blockade in classical Hodgkin lymphoma. Noted time point: cycle 4 day 1 (C4D1), after more than 5 weeks of nivolumab. All patients experienced relapse after autologous stem cell transplantation, and brentuximab vedotin exposure was variable. TCRdb's copy holds only in-frame clones and misses some; the assay was immunoSEQ multiplex PCR. The sample contains about 93,000 clones, 78% of which appear only once. Specimen: peripheral blood mononuclear cells (PBMCs), collected before the fourth cycle of nivolumab. The receptors originated from a human donor with classical Hodgkin lymphoma.

This chain uses TRBV30 with TRBJ2-5, with D perhaps matching TRBD2 (5 bases). Germline assignment: CDR1 GTSNPN and CDR2 SVGIG (reference sequence). With 5 bases removed from V and 4 bases from J, the gap between germline ends came to 20 bases. The CDR3 is 15 residues long. This CDR3 is CAWDKRRGGVETQYF. In DNA form, the CDR3 reads TGTGCCTGGGACAAACGTCGGGGTGGGGTAGAGACCCAGTACTTC.

This clone was picked up a small number of times. This chain joins TRBV5-8 and TRBJ2-5; no definite D call. V shed 2 bases and J shed 7 bases, with 12 bases lying between them. CDR1 and CDR2 (germline): SGHTS, YDEGEE. This CDR3 is built from 13 residues. The CDR3 nucleotides read TGTGCCAGCAGCTTTGGGTACGCCCCGACCCAGTACTTC. Protein: CASSFGYAPTQYF.

About this clone: Other DNA sequences in the sample encode the same CDR3. The chain combines TRBV7-9 with TRBJ2-5; no clear D gene. The V gene lost 4 bases and the J gene lost 1 base, with 1 base spanning the gap. The germline gives CDR1 SEHNR, CDR2 FQNEAQ (reference sequence). The CDR3 has 11 residues. CDR3 loop: CASSSQETQYF. CDR3 nucleotides: TGTGCCAGCAGCTCCCAAGAGACCCAGTACTTC.

The chain employs TRBV6-5 and TRBJ1-2; D ambiguous. This CDR3 contains 13 residues. Germline V gives CDR1 MNHEY, CDR2 SVGAGI. V was trimmed by 0 bases and J by 4 bases, leaving 6 bases between them. The CDR3 DNA reads TGTGCCAGCAGTTACTCGGCTGGCTATGGCTACACCTTC. The encoded protein is CASSYSAGYGYTF.

The chain uses TRBV7-9 and TRBJ1-1; possible D gene TRBD1, 5 bases. Germline V gene sequence: CDR1 SEHNR, CDR2 FQNEAQ (reference sequence). With 3 bases removed from V and 1 base from J, the gap between germline ends came to 6 bases. The length of the CDR3 is 13 residues. CDR3 amino acids: CASSFQGNTEAFF. CDR3 bases: TGTGCCAGCAGCTTCCAGGGGAACACTGAAGCTTTCTTT.

The chain has TRBV19 and TRBJ2-1; possibly TRBD2 for D (6 bases). V lost 7 bases and J 1 base, leaving 14 bases between the germline ends. In germline, CDR1 is LNHDA, CDR2 SQIVND (reference sequence). CDR3 length: 15 residues. For the CDR3, the DNA is TGTGCCAGTACCGTTCGGGGAGGATCCTACAATGAGCAGTTCTTC. Translated, it gives CASTVRGGSYNEQFF.

This chain links TRBV7-2 with TRBJ2-2; no clear D gene. Germline V gene sequence: CDR1 SGHTA, CDR2 FQGNSA. This CDR3 has 14 amino acids. The V end lost 4 bases, the J end lost 1 base, and 7 bases lay between the germline ends. The CDR3 DNA follows: TGTGCCAGCAGCTCTAGACAGAACACCGGGGAGCTGTTTTTT. Translation gives CASSSRQNTGELFF.

This sequence joins TRBV2 and TRBJ2-5; unclear D gene. Germline CDR1 is SNHLY and CDR2 is FYNNEI. The V end lost 4 bases, the J end lost 1 base, and 7 bases lay between the germline ends. CDR3 length: 13 residues. The CDR3 DNA sequence: TGTGCCAGCAGTGTTTTCCCCCAAGAGACCCAGTACTTC. Amino acids: CASSVFPQETQYF.

This chain uses TRBV7-3 with TRBJ2-3; D is perhaps TRBD2 (5 bases). Trimming took 5 bases from V and 9 from J, leaving 9 bases between them. Germline-derived CDR1 and CDR2 are SGHTA and FQGTGA. The CDR3 has 11 residues. The CDR3 here is CASSASGTQYF. CDR3 coding DNA: TGTGCCAGCAGCGCGTCGGGAACGCAGTATTTT.

This clone has more than one count but fewer than ten. The CDR3 spells CASSLAPGGTYEQYF. The CDR3 bases are TGCGCCAGCAGCTTGGCCCCCGGGGGGACCTACGAGCAGTACTTC. The chain uses TRBV5-1 and TRBJ2-7, with TRBD2 matching 7 bases. With 0 bases clipped from V and 2 bases from J, the junction kept 5 bases outside the gene matches. The length of the CDR3 is 15 residues. CDR1 and CDR2 (germline): SGHRS, YFSETQ.

This chain's CDR3 is CASSLFRGASNNEQFF. The CDR3 DNA reads as TGTGCCAGCAGTTTATTTCGGGGGGCCTCCAATAATGAGCAGTTCTTC. The chain has TRBV27 and TRBJ2-1; D might be TRBD2 (7 bases). CDR3 size: 16 residues. V gave up 1 base and J gave up 7 bases, with 17 bases separating them. The V gene's germline CDR1 is MNHEY and CDR2 SMNVEV (reference sequence).

The chain couples TRBV7-9 to TRBJ1-5; D possibly corresponds to TRBD1 (5 bases). Trimming removed 5 bases from V and 4 bases from J, with 9 bases in between. The V gene's germline CDR1 is SEHNR and CDR2 FQNEAQ (reference sequence). The CDR3 is 13 amino acids. CDR3 nucleotides: TGTGCCAGCAGCCCTGGGGGAAATCAGCCCCAGCATTTT. This sequence encodes CASSPGGNQPQHF.

This chain links TRBV7-8 with TRBJ1-2; 8 positions match TRBD1. Germline V gene data show CDR1 as SGHVS and CDR2 as FQNEAQ. This CDR3 has 14 amino acids. Trimming cost V 1 base and J 2 bases; bases outside gene matches: 0. Here the CDR3 reads CASSLGQGNYGYTF. CDR3 sequence (DNA): TGTGCCAGCAGCTTAGGACAGGGGAACTATGGCTACACCTTC.

The chain carries TRBV28 and TRBJ2-2; D gene ambiguous. Trimming removed 3 bases at V and 4 bases at J, with 6 bases between. CDR1 is MDHEN and CDR2 is SYDVKM in the germline V gene. The CDR3 spans 13 residues. The CDR3 spells CASSFSFTGELFF. The CDR3, as DNA: TGTGCCAGCAGTTTCAGTTTCACCGGGGAGCTGTTTTTT. The whole variable domain, remainder taken from reference TRBV28 and TRBJ2-2, is DVKVTQSSRYLVKRTGEKVFLECVQDMDHENMFWYRQDPGLGLRLIYFSYDVKMKEKGDIPEGYSVSREKKERFSLILESASTNQTSMYLCASSFSFTGELFFGEGSRLTVL.

This sequence joins TRBV19 and TRBJ2-1, with 7 bases fitting TRBD1. This CDR3 has 15 amino acids. CDR1 is LNHDA and CDR2 is SQIVND in the germline V gene (reference sequence). V was clipped by 4 bases and J by 6 bases; unmatched bases: 9. In nucleotides, the CDR3 is TGTGCCAGTAGTACTACAGGGGTGGTCCGCAATGAGCAGTTCTTC. Amino acid sequence: CASSTTGVVRNEQFF.

By share of the sample, this clone is medium-sized. The gene calls are TRBV5-1 and TRBJ1-1; D not certain. The CDR3 spans 15 residues. Trimming took off 0 bases at V and 3 bases at J, with 12 bases between the two ends. CDR1 SGHRS and CDR2 YFSETQ come from the germline V gene. CDR3 region: CASSLATKMDTEAFF. In DNA, the CDR3 is TGCGCCAGCAGCTTGGCCACTAAGATGGACACTGAAGCTTTCTTT.

The chain uses TRBV9 and TRBJ1-4; 10 positions match TRBD1. Germline lookup yields CDR1 SGDLS and CDR2 YYNGEE. After removal of 0 bases from V and 7 bases from J, the junction contained 9 bases not matched to a gene. The CDR3 consists of 17 residues. The CDR3 region is CASSVATWTGGIEKLFF. The CDR3 bases are TGTGCCAGCAGCGTAGCTACCTGGACAGGGGGGATTGAAAAACTGTTTTTT.

This sequence joins TRBV7-3 and TRBJ2-7; D gene ambiguous. Germline V gene sequence: CDR1 SGHTA, CDR2 FQGTGA. Trimming removed 3 bases at V and 1 base at J, with 10 bases between. The CDR3 contains 14 residues. In nucleotides, the CDR3 is TGTGCCAGCAGCTTCGTGGGCGGATCCTACGAGCAGTACTTC. It is translated as CASSFVGGSYEQYF.